One and the same sample provided the 13 T cell receptor beta chains below, sequenced in a study of T cells in Graves' hyperthyroidism and ophthalmopathy. The CDR3 regions of TCR beta were amplified from RNA transcripts. HTBI primers were the set used in a first-round RT-PCR of the TCR CDR3. MiXCR, applied by TCRdb to the multiplex PCR reads, yields one record per CDR3 protein. The sample shows about 640,000 distinct CDR3 sequences, around 21% of them seen only once. Source material: blood. These receptors were obtained from a man aged 30 to 45 with Graves' ophthalmopathy.

This clonotype was observed a handful of times. The chain is built from TRBV20-1 and TRBJ2-7, with a possible D match to TRBD2 (5 bases). V lost 3 bases, J lost 0 bases, and 6 bases lay in between. This CDR3 has 12 residues. The V gene's germline CDR1 is DFQATT and CDR2 SNEGSKA (reference sequence). As DNA, the CDR3 is TGCAGTGCTAGGGACTTCTCCTACGAGCAGTACTTC. It codes for CSARDFSYEQYF.

This clonotype was counted a few times. The J gene is TRBJ2-1, the V gene TRBV14; possibly TRBD2 for D (6 bases). Trimming removed 3 bases from V and 10 bases from J, with 16 bases in between. The CDR3 is 14 amino acids. Germline lookup yields CDR1 SGHDN and CDR2 FVKESK. The CDR3 sequence is CASSQSWRGREQFF. DNA for the CDR3: TGTGCCAGCAGCCAGAGTTGGCGGGGAAGAGAGCAGTTCTTC.

The V and J genes are TRBV15 and TRBJ2-7; D gene uncertain. V was pared by 1 base and J by 4 bases, with 11 bases between. This CDR3 contains 14 residues. The V gene's germline CDR1 is LNHNV and CDR2 YYDKDF (reference sequence). CDR3 DNA sequence: TGTGCCACCAGCAGAGGGACGGTACCATACGAGCAGTACTTC. Translating gives CATSRGTVPYEQYF.

This rearrangement joins TRBV7-9 to TRBJ2-2, with 7 positions matching TRBD2. The trim removed 2 bases at V and 1 base at J, leaving 7 bases unmatched. Germline values: CDR1 SEHNR, CDR2 FQNEAQ (reference sequence). This CDR3 is 17 amino acids long. CDR3 in amino acids: CASSLSAGVGNTGELFF. DNA of the CDR3: TGTGCCAGCAGCTTATCGGCGGGGGTTGGGAACACCGGGGAGCTGTTTTTT.

The V gene is TRBV28, the J gene TRBJ1-2; possible D gene TRBD1, 5 bases. V was clipped by 3 bases and J by 7 bases, with 12 bases between them. CDR1 is MDHEN and CDR2 is SYDVKM in the germline V gene. The CDR3 runs to 13 residues. CDR3 coding DNA: TGTGCCAGCAGTTTTTTGGGGGACTGTGGCTACACCTTC. It is translated as CASSFLGDCGYTF.

The chain uses TRBV7-8 and TRBJ2-1, with 9 positions matching TRBD2. The V gene end was trimmed by 1 base and the J gene end by 0 bases; junction bases not matched to a gene: 16. The germline V gene has CDR1 SGHVS and CDR2 FQNEAQ. This CDR3 has 21 amino acids. The CDR3 bases are TGTGCCAGCAGCTTAGGGGGTCAAGCGGGAGGAACGTCCAGCTCCTACAATGAGCAGTTCTTC. Its translation: CASSLGGQAGGTSSSYNEQFF.

There are a few counts of this clonotype. The chain carries TRBV11-2 and TRBJ2-2; 10 nucleotides line up with TRBD2. CDR3 length equals 18 residues. CDR1 is SGHAT, CDR2 FQNNGV, per germline. V trimming: 4 bases; J trimming: 1 base; junction bases outside the gene matches: 9. CDR3 amino acids: CASSSRLAGVGNTGELFF. Here the CDR3 DNA reads TGTGCCAGCAGCTCCCGACTAGCGGGTGTGGGGAACACCGGGGAGCTGTTTTTT.

There are many counts of this clonotype. V and J are TRBV3-1 and TRBJ2-3; the match to TRBD2 covers 10 bases. J gave up 2 bases and V 6 bases, and 8 bases lay outside the gene matches. The CDR3 spans 16 residues. In germline, CDR1 is LGHDT, CDR2 YNNKEL (reference sequence). For the CDR3, the DNA is TGTGCCAGCAGTCGAAGACTAGCGGGCCCCACAGATACGCAGTATTTT. Translated: CASSRRLAGPTDTQYF.

This clonotype was seen a handful of times. This rearrangement joins TRBV29-1 to TRBJ1-2; D remains unclear. V was trimmed by 4 bases and J by 2 bases, leaving 11 bases between them. The CDR3 is 13 residues long. Per germline, CDR1 SQVTM and CDR2 ANQGSEA. DNA of the CDR3: TGCAGCGTTGTCCCCCTCACAAACTATGGCTACACCTTC. It translates to CSVVPLTNYGYTF. Together with reference TRBV29-1 and TRBJ1-2, the CDR3 gives the full variable domain: SAVISQKPSRDICQRGTSLTIQCQVDSQVTMMFWYRQQPGQSLTLIATANQGSEATYESGFVIDKFPISRPNLTFSTLTVSNMSPEDSSIYLCSVVPLTNYGYTFGSGTRLTVV.

Many counts were recorded for this clonotype. This sequence joins TRBV3-1 and TRBJ2-7; TRBD1 agrees at 9 bases. The V segment lost 1 base and the J segment 6 bases; nucleotides outside the gene matches: 7. The CDR3 runs 15 residues. The V gene's germline CDR1 is LGHDT and CDR2 YNNKEL (reference sequence). CDR3: CASSQGTGVAGEQYF. For the CDR3, the DNA is TGTGCCAGCAGCCAAGGGACAGGGGTAGCGGGCGAGCAGTACTTC.

The rearrangement uses TRBV6-1 and TRBJ1-1, with no clear D. Deletions cut 2 bases from V and 1 base from J, with 8 bases between. This CDR3 is built from 14 residues. Germline V CDR1 and CDR2: MNHNS, SASEGT. In DNA form, the CDR3 reads TGTGCCAGCAGTGAATTGGCAGGGAACACTGAAGCTTTCTTT. This encodes CASSELAGNTEAFF.

The sample holds many counts of this clonotype. The chain combines TRBV28 with TRBJ1-6, with TRBD1 as a possible D gene (5 bases). Trimming removed 5 bases from V and 9 bases from J, with 17 bases in between. The CDR3 sequence is 15 residues long. Germline-derived CDR1 and CDR2 are MDHEN and SYDVKM. The CDR3 sequence is CASSNGGYRISPLHF. CDR3 DNA sequence: TGTGCCAGCAGTAACGGAGGGTACAGGATTTCACCCCTCCACTTT.

This clonotype was seen ten or more times. V is TRBV7-2 and J is TRBJ2-1, with TRBD2 as a possible D gene (5 bases). The V gene's germline CDR1 is SGHTA and CDR2 FQGNSA. This CDR3 is 13 amino acids long. V shed 5 bases and J shed 6 bases, with 11 bases lying between them. The CDR3 DNA is TGTGCCAGCAGCCCCGGACTTCCCAATGAGCAGTTCTTC. Residues: CASSPGLPNEQFF.